This is a list of T cell receptor beta chains from one sample in a study of blood T cell repertoires in COVID-19. Measured with immunoSEQ multiplex PCR; TCRdb has only the in-frame clones, and not every one. The table lists under 60,000 clones, around 89% of them singletons. Sequencing was carried out using peripheral blood. The source of these receptors is a man in his 60s with acute or convalescent COVID-19. Each CDR3 is given with its conserved first and last residue. The order of the fields is V gene, D gene, J gene, clone size, CDR3 DNA, CDR3 protein. The D gene is left open where the match is weak. Part of the rows lack a size; the others show once, few, many or a class for expanded clones.

V gene: TRBV10-3; D gene: NA; J gene: TRBJ1-4; clone size: NA; CDR3 DNA: TGTGCCACCGGGCAGGGGCAAGCAACTAATGAAAAACTGTTTTTT; CDR3 protein: CATGQGQATNEKLFF
V gene: TRBV10-3; D gene: TRBD1; J gene: TRBJ1-4; clone size: NA; CDR3 DNA: TGTGCCATCAGTGAGACCCCCGGGACAGGCATGTCAACTAATGAAAAACTGTTTTTT; CDR3 protein: CAISETPGTGMSTNEKLFF
V gene: TRBV19; D gene: TRBD1; J gene: TRBJ1-4; clone size: NA; CDR3 DNA: TGTGCCAGTAGTATCCTGACAGGGGCCTCAACTAATGAAAAACTGTTTTTT; CDR3 protein: CASSILTGASTNEKLFF
V gene: TRBV6-6; D gene: TRBD1; J gene: TRBJ1-5; clone size: NA; CDR3 DNA: TGTGCCAGCAGTTTGACGGGACAGGGTGAAAGGGCCCAGCATTTT; CDR3 protein: CASSLTGQGERAQHF
V gene: TRBV4-2; D gene: NA; J gene: TRBJ2-4; clone size: NA; CDR3 DNA: TGTGCCAGCAGCCAAGTCGTTCCGGCTAGCAGCAATTTAGCCAAAAACATTCAGTACTTC; CDR3 protein: CASSQVVPASSNLAKNIQYF
V gene: TRBV3-1/TRBV3-2; D gene: NA; J gene: TRBJ1-2; clone size: once; CDR3 DNA: TGTGCCAGCGCCTACTCTGGGGGGGGCTACACCTTC; CDR3 protein: CASAYSGGGYTF
V gene: TRBV24-1; D gene: NA; J gene: TRBJ1-1; clone size: NA; CDR3 DNA: TGTGCCACCGCGAGTCCAGGGTGGACTGAAGCTTTCTTT; CDR3 protein: CATASPGWTEAFF
V gene: TRBV19; D gene: TRBD1; J gene: TRBJ2-2; clone size: NA; CDR3 DNA: TGTGCCAGTAGTATGGACAGGGCGTTCGGGGAGCTGTTTTTT; CDR3 protein: CASSMDRAFGELFF
V gene: TRBV5-4; D gene: NA; J gene: TRBJ2-1; clone size: NA; CDR3 DNA: TGTGCCAGCAGCGTTTCGGGGGGCGCGGCCTACAATGAGCAGTTCTTC; CDR3 protein: CASSVSGGAAYNEQFF
V gene: TRBV18; D gene: NA; J gene: TRBJ1-5; clone size: NA; CDR3 DNA: TGTGCCAGCTCACCAACAGTAACAGGCAATCAGCCCCAGCATTTT; CDR3 protein: CASSPTVTGNQPQHF
V gene: TRBV6-6; D gene: TRBD1; J gene: TRBJ2-5; clone size: few; CDR3 DNA: TGTGCCAGCAGTTACGTCTCAGGGGGCCAAGAGACCCAGTACTTC; CDR3 protein: CASSYVSGGQETQYF
V gene: TRBV6-2/TRBV6-3; D gene: NA; J gene: TRBJ1-4; clone size: NA; CDR3 DNA: TGTGCCAGCAGCCCCATCTTCGGAGCAACTAATGAAAAACTGTTTTTT; CDR3 protein: CASSPIFGATNEKLFF
V gene: TRBV5-3; D gene: TRBD1; J gene: TRBJ2-5; clone size: NA; CDR3 DNA: TGTGCCAGAAATAGACAGGGCCAAGAGACCCAGTACTTC; CDR3 protein: CARNRQGQETQYF
V gene: TRBV7-9; D gene: TRBD1; J gene: TRBJ2-5; clone size: NA; CDR3 DNA: TGTGCCAGCAGCCATAACAGGGGGCTGGAAGAGACCCAGTACTTC; CDR3 protein: CASSHNRGLEETQYF
V gene: TRBV4-1; D gene: NA; J gene: TRBJ2-2; clone size: NA; CDR3 DNA: TGCGCCAGCAGCTCCAGGGGGAACACCGGGGAGCTGTTTTTT; CDR3 protein: CASSSRGNTGELFF
V gene: TRBV24-1; D gene: NA; J gene: TRBJ1-5; clone size: NA; CDR3 DNA: TGTGCCACCAGTGATTCACAGGCAGGCCCCCAGCATTTT; CDR3 protein: CATSDSQAGPQHF
V gene: TRBV7-2; D gene: NA; J gene: TRBJ1-1; clone size: NA; CDR3 DNA: TGTGCCAGCAGCTTAGGAGGGGGAGAAACTGAAGCTTTCTTT; CDR3 protein: CASSLGGGETEAFF
V gene: TRBV19; D gene: NA; J gene: TRBJ1-2; clone size: NA; CDR3 DNA: TGTGCCAGTAGTACTCAATACGCAACCAATTCGGATGGCTACACCTTC; CDR3 protein: CASSTQYATNSDGYTF
V gene: TRBV5-1; D gene: TRBD1; J gene: TRBJ1-1; clone size: NA; CDR3 DNA: TGCGCCAGCAGCCCGGGACAGGCCTCGACCGCTTTCTTT; CDR3 protein: CASSPGQASTAFF
V gene: TRBV19; D gene: TRBD2; J gene: TRBJ2-2; clone size: NA; CDR3 DNA: TGTGCCAGTAGTATAACGCGGGGGGGCACCGGGGAGCTGTTTTTT; CDR3 protein: CASSITRGGTGELFF
V gene: TRBV12-5; D gene: TRBD1; J gene: TRBJ1-2; clone size: NA; CDR3 DNA: TGTGCTAGTGGTTTAGGTGCCCGGGACAGATTTTCTAACTATGGCTACACCTTC; CDR3 protein: CASGLGARDRFSNYGYTF
V gene: TRBV27; D gene: NA; J gene: TRBJ1-6; clone size: NA; CDR3 DNA: TGTGCCAGCAGTTTATCCTCTACAGCCTATAATTCACCCCTCCACTTT; CDR3 protein: CASSLSSTAYNSPLHF
V gene: TRBV19; D gene: TRBD1; J gene: TRBJ1-2; clone size: few; CDR3 DNA: TGTGCCAGTAGTGCGGGACAGAGAGGGGGCTACACCTTC; CDR3 protein: CASSAGQRGGYTF
V gene: TRBV3-1/TRBV3-2; D gene: NA; J gene: TRBJ1-1; clone size: NA; CDR3 DNA: TGTGCCAGCAGTTATATTGAGGGGGCTGAAGCTTTCTTT; CDR3 protein: CASSYIEGAEAFF
V gene: TRBV30; D gene: NA; J gene: TRBJ1-4; clone size: NA; CDR3 DNA: TGTGCCTGTGGCGGGGTGGGGAATGAAAAACTGTTTTTT; CDR3 protein: CACGGVGNEKLFF
V gene: TRBV13; D gene: NA; J gene: TRBJ1-1; clone size: once; CDR3 DNA: TGTGCCAGCAGCTTAGGTTCCGACACTGAAGCTTTCTTT; CDR3 protein: CASSLGSDTEAFF
V gene: TRBV18; D gene: TRBD2; J gene: TRBJ2-7; clone size: once; CDR3 DNA: TGTGCCAGCTCACCAATCTCTCCTTCTGATAGCGGGGGGCAAGAGCAGTACTTC; CDR3 protein: CASSPISPSDSGGQEQYF
V gene: TRBV9; D gene: TRBD1; J gene: TRBJ2-7; clone size: NA; CDR3 DNA: TGTGCCAGCAGCGTGACAGGGGAGTGGGGCGAGCAGTACTTC; CDR3 protein: CASSVTGEWGEQYF
V gene: TRBV30; D gene: NA; J gene: TRBJ1-1; clone size: NA; CDR3 DNA: TGTGCCTGGAGTCCACTAAAGAACACTGAAGCTTTCTTT; CDR3 protein: CAWSPLKNTEAFF
V gene: TRBV6-5; D gene: NA; J gene: TRBJ2-3; clone size: NA; CDR3 DNA: TGTGCCAGCAGTTATACAGGGGGGGGCATCACAGATACGCAGTATTTT; CDR3 protein: CASSYTGGGITDTQYF
V gene: TRBV30; D gene: NA; J gene: TRBJ1-2; clone size: NA; CDR3 DNA: TGTGCTTGCGACTTTGGAAAAGTGCCAGGGCGTATTTCCAGCTTC; CDR3 protein: CACDFGKVPGRISSF
V gene: TRBV5-1; D gene: NA; J gene: TRBJ1-4; clone size: NA; CDR3 DNA: TGCGCCAGCAGCCAAGACACCGTTAATGAAAAACTGTTTTTT; CDR3 protein: CASSQDTVNEKLFF
V gene: TRBV5-6; D gene: TRBD1; J gene: TRBJ2-7; clone size: NA; CDR3 DNA: TGTGCCAGCAGCCCAACGGGACAGGGGAGCTACGAGCAGTACTTC; CDR3 protein: CASSPTGQGSYEQYF
V gene: TRBV27; D gene: NA; J gene: TRBJ1-2; clone size: NA; CDR3 DNA: TGTGCCAGCGGGTACAGGGCGGGTAACTATGGCTACACCTTC; CDR3 protein: CASGYRAGNYGYTF
V gene: TRBV9; D gene: NA; J gene: TRBJ1-6; clone size: NA; CDR3 DNA: TGTGCCAGCAGCGTAGATCCGGGACTGCGATCGCCCCTCCACTTT; CDR3 protein: CASSVDPGLRSPLHF
V gene: TRBV7-9; D gene: NA; J gene: TRBJ2-7; clone size: NA; CDR3 DNA: TGTGCCAGCAGCCCCCCACAGGCCTCCTACGAGCAGTACTTC; CDR3 protein: CASSPPQASYEQYF
V gene: TRBV3-1/TRBV3-2; D gene: NA; J gene: TRBJ2-7; clone size: NA; CDR3 DNA: TGTGCCAGCACCAACAGGGAAGGTAGGGGATATCGCGAGCAGTACTTC; CDR3 protein: CASTNREGRGYREQYF
V gene: TRBV18; D gene: TRBD1; J gene: TRBJ1-1; clone size: NA; CDR3 DNA: TGTGCCAGCTCACCCGGGACAGGGTTTCGCACTGAAGCTTTCTTT; CDR3 protein: CASSPGTGFRTEAFF
V gene: TRBV7-2; D gene: NA; J gene: TRBJ2-5; clone size: NA; CDR3 DNA: TGTGCCAGCAGCTTAGATGGCTTCCGGGTGACCCAGTACTTC; CDR3 protein: CASSLDGFRVTQYF
V gene: TRBV5-6; D gene: NA; J gene: TRBJ1-1; clone size: few; CDR3 DNA: TGTGCCAGCAGCCGAGAAGCGGGGGGTTACACTGAAGCTTTCTTT; CDR3 protein: CASSREAGGYTEAFF
V gene: TRBV5-1; D gene: NA; J gene: TRBJ2-3; clone size: NA; CDR3 DNA: TGCGCCAGCAGTGGGGTAGGGGCAGATACGCAGTATTTT; CDR3 protein: CASSGVGADTQYF
V gene: TRBV27; D gene: NA; J gene: TRBJ1-1; clone size: NA; CDR3 DNA: TGTGCCAGCAGTTTAAACAGATTGAACACTGAAGCTTTCTTT; CDR3 protein: CASSLNRLNTEAFF
V gene: TRBV18; D gene: TRBD1; J gene: TRBJ1-3; clone size: few; CDR3 DNA: TGTGCCAGCTCACCACCCGACAGGGGGGAAAGAAACACCATATATTTT; CDR3 protein: CASSPPDRGERNTIYF
V gene: TRBV5-1; D gene: NA; J gene: TRBJ2-7; clone size: NA; CDR3 DNA: TGCGCCAGCAGCTTGTGGGCAGGGGATCCCTACGAGCAGTACTTC; CDR3 protein: CASSLWAGDPYEQYF
V gene: TRBV28; D gene: NA; J gene: TRBJ1-1; clone size: NA; CDR3 DNA: TGTGCCAGCAGTTTCGTCGACAGCCTGAACACTGAAGCTTTCTTT; CDR3 protein: CASSFVDSLNTEAFF
V gene: TRBV6-5; D gene: NA; J gene: TRBJ1-5; clone size: NA; CDR3 DNA: TGTGCCAGCAGGTCCGGGTCAGTAAATCAGCCCCAGCATTTT; CDR3 protein: CASRSGSVNQPQHF
V gene: TRBV5-4; D gene: TRBD2; J gene: TRBJ2-1; clone size: NA; CDR3 DNA: TGTGCCAGCAGCTTTTTAGGGACTACCCTTCGCAATGAGCAGTTCTTC; CDR3 protein: CASSFLGTTLRNEQFF
V gene: TRBV6-5; D gene: NA; J gene: TRBJ1-5; clone size: NA; CDR3 DNA: TGTGCCAGCCGAGGGAATCAGCCCCAGCATTTT; CDR3 protein: CASRGNQPQHF
V gene: TRBV9; D gene: NA; J gene: TRBJ1-1; clone size: NA; CDR3 DNA: TGTGCCAGCAGCGTAGGTAGGGAGGCGAGTGTAGCTTTCTTT; CDR3 protein: CASSVGREASVAFF
V gene: TRBV27; D gene: NA; J gene: TRBJ1-2; clone size: NA; CDR3 DNA: TGTGCCAGCAGTTTAACAGTTTCCGGGATCGGCTATGGCTACACCTTC; CDR3 protein: CASSLTVSGIGYGYTF
V gene: TRBV7-3; D gene: NA; J gene: TRBJ1-1; clone size: NA; CDR3 DNA: TGTGCCAGCAGCTTATTTAACAGGGTGAACACTGAAGCTTTCTTT; CDR3 protein: CASSLFNRVNTEAFF
V gene: TRBV7-9; D gene: NA; J gene: TRBJ1-4; clone size: NA; CDR3 DNA: TGTGCCAGCAGCCCTTCAGGGGCAGGCCTGGTGGGAAAACTGTTTTTT; CDR3 protein: CASSPSGAGLVGKLFF
V gene: TRBV4-1; D gene: NA; J gene: TRBJ1-2; clone size: NA; CDR3 DNA: TGCGCCAGCAGCCCCTCGACAGCTACTAACTATGGCTACACCTTC; CDR3 protein: CASSPSTATNYGYTF